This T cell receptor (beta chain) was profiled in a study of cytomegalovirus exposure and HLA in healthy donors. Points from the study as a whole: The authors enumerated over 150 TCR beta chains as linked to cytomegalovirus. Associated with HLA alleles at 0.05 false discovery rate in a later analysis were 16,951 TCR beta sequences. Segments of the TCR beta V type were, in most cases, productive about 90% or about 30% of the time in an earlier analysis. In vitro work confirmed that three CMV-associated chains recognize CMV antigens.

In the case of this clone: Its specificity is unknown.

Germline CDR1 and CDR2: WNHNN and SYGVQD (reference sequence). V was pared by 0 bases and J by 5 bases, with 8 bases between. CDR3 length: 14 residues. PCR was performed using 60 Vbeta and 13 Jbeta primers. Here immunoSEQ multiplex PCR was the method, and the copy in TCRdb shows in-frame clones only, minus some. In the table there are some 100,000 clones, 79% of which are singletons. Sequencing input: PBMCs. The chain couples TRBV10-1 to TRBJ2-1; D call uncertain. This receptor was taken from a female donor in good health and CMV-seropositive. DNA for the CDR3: TGCGCCAGCAGTGAGTCGGTCGCGGACAATGAGCAGTTCTTC. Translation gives CASSESVADNEQFF.